These 21 T cell receptor beta chains originate from one sample sequenced in a study of blood T cell repertoires in COVID-19. Profiled with immunoSEQ multiplex PCR; TCRdb holds only in-frame clones, not every one. The top ten hold roughly 2.5% of the sample, which has under 200,000 clones, about 89% seen once. Sequenced sample: peripheral blood. The receptors derive from a man aged 40-49 years with active or convalescent COVID-19.

The rearrangement uses TRBV9 and TRBJ2-7; no firm D call. This CDR3 has 13 amino acids. Per the germline V gene, CDR1 is SGDLS and CDR2 is YYNGEE. V was shortened by 3 bases and J by 6 bases, with 13 bases between the two germline ends. CDR3 residues: CASSEAFGGEQYF. The CDR3 region has the DNA TGTGCCAGCAGCGAGGCCTTTGGCGGCGAGCAGTACTTC. The full variable domain, completed using reference TRBV9 and TRBJ2-7, is DSGVTQTPKHLITATGQRVTLRCSPRSGDLSVYWYQQSLDQGLQFLIQYYNGEERAKGNILERFSAQQFPDLHSELNLSSLELGDSALYFCASSEAFGGEQYFGPGTRLTVT.

There are a few counts of this clone. This same CDR3 is encoded by further DNA sequences in the sample. The chain recombines TRBV19 with TRBJ1-2, with D maybe TRBD1 (5 bases). Germline V gene lookup returns CDR1 LNHDA and CDR2 SQIVND (reference sequence). CDR3 length: 15 residues. Trimming removed 3 bases at V and 2 bases at J, with 13 bases between. The CDR3 region has the DNA TGTGCCAGTAGTATTAGGGGCCCTGCAAACTATGGCTACACCTTC. Amino acid sequence: CASSIRGPANYGYTF.

The chain combines TRBV4-1 with TRBJ1-2; 8 positions agree with TRBD1. The junction had 7 bases not matched to a gene; V was cut back by 3 bases and J by 7 bases. Germline loops: CDR1 MGHRA, CDR2 YSYEKL. The CDR3 spans 14 residues. CDR3 DNA sequence: TGCGCCAGCAGCCAGATGGACAGGGAAGGTGGCTACACCTTC. It specifies CASSQMDREGGYTF.

J is TRBJ2-3 and V is TRBV11-2; D gene unclear. The V gene lost 4 bases and the J gene lost 2 bases, with 16 bases spanning the gap. The CDR3 spans 16 residues. Germline CDR1 and CDR2: SGHAT and FQNNGV. Written as DNA, the CDR3 is TGTGCCAGCAGCTCCTTCAGACAAGGTCCCACAGATACGCAGTATTTT. Protein product: CASSSFRQGPTDTQYF.

The chain combines TRBV30 with TRBJ1-1, with unresolved D. Trimming pared 5 bases from V and 1 base from J, leaving 11 bases between. The CDR3 extends over 13 amino acids. CDR1 GTSNPN and CDR2 SVGIG come from the germline V gene (reference sequence). CDR3 coding DNA: TGTGCCTGGGAAATACAGCCGAACACTGAAGCTTTCTTT. This gives the protein CAWEIQPNTEAFF.

V and J are TRBV28 and TRBJ1-5, with a tentative D call TRBD1 (6 bases). Germline CDR1 is MDHEN and CDR2 is SYDVKM. V was pared by 4 bases and J by 3 bases, with 13 bases between. The CDR3 has 15 amino acids. The CDR3 DNA follows: TGTGCCAGCAGTTCCCCGGGACACGCCAATCAGCCCCAGCATTTT. It translates to CASSSPGHANQPQHF.

This chain connects TRBV7-9 to TRBJ1-4; D is unresolved. The germline CDR1 and CDR2 sequences are SEHNR and FQNEAQ (reference sequence). The CDR3 covers 14 residues. Deletions cut 1 base from V and 7 bases from J, with 10 bases between. CDR3 DNA: TGTGCCAGCAGCTTAGTACTTCCGGGTGAAAAACTGTTTTTT. Translation: CASSLVLPGEKLFF.

The V gene is TRBV7-9, the J gene TRBJ1-4, with 7 bases that match TRBD1. The junction had 3 bases not matched to a gene; V was cut back by 1 base and J by 4 bases. Looked up from germline, CDR1 is SEHNR and CDR2 is FQNEAQ (reference sequence). The CDR3 sequence is 15 residues long. The CDR3: CASSLEGALNEKLFF. CDR3 nucleotides: TGTGCCAGCAGCTTAGAGGGGGCCCTTAATGAAAAACTGTTTTTT.

V is TRBV5-4 and J is TRBJ1-6; D is unresolved. The CDR3 is made up of 15 amino acids. Looked up from germline, CDR1 is SGHNT and CDR2 is YYREEE (reference sequence). V was trimmed by 1 base and J by 5 bases, leaving 10 bases between them. The CDR3 bases are TGTGCCAGCAGCTTGTCGGGAAACAATAATTCACCCCTCCACTTT. Protein: CASSLSGNNNSPLHF.

The chain carries TRBV12-3 or TRBV12-4 and TRBJ1-1; D perhaps matches TRBD1 (6 bases). Trimming pared 2 bases from V and 12 bases from J, leaving 16 bases between. This CDR3 has 13 amino acids. CDR3 in DNA: TGTGCCAGCAGTTTATCAGGGGCCCGGGCAACTTTCTTT. It is translated as CASSLSGARATFF.

DNA of the CDR3: TGTGCCAGCAGCGCGCAGACAGGGCTGAACTATGGCTACACCTTC. Its protein product is CASSAQTGLNYGYTF. The chain uses TRBV7-2 and TRBJ1-2, with 7 bases that match TRBD1. V lost 5 bases and J lost 2; bases outside the gene matches: 8. This CDR3 has 15 residues. In germline, CDR1 is SGHTA, CDR2 FQGNSA.

The chain couples TRBV10-3 to TRBJ2-1, with a weak D call TRBD1 (5 bases). The CDR3 is made up of 13 amino acids. V was clipped by 5 bases and J by 4 bases, with 9 bases between them. CDR1 is ENHRY, CDR2 SYGVKD, per germline. The CDR3 protein is CAISPGHYNEQFF. The CDR3 DNA reads as TGTGCCATCAGTCCCGGACATTACAATGAGCAGTTCTTC.

The rearrangement joins TRBV6-6 to TRBJ2-5; TRBD1 aligns across 8 bases. The V and J ends lost 5 bases and 2 bases, in that order; junction bases with no gene match: 10. CDR3 length equals 16 residues. Germline CDR1 reads MNHNY; CDR2 reads SVGAGI (reference sequence). In nucleotides, the CDR3 is TGTGCCAGCAGTCCACGACAGGGGAGTAGTCAAGAGACCCAGTACTTC. Translated: CASSPRQGSSQETQYF.

This rearrangement joins TRBV9 to TRBJ2-5, with D maybe TRBD2 (6 bases). The CDR3 has 14 amino acids. Deletions cut 3 bases from V and 3 bases from J, with 12 bases between. Germline CDR1 and CDR2: SGDLS and YYNGEE. The chain's CDR3 is CASSARLEEETQYF. As DNA, the CDR3 is TGTGCCAGCAGCGCGCGACTAGAAGAAGAGACCCAGTACTTC.

A note on this clone: This sample also contains other DNA sequences that code for the same CDR3. The gene calls are TRBV7-2 and TRBJ1-3; D is undetermined. Germline CDR1 reads SGHTA; CDR2 reads FQGNSA. V was pared by 1 base and J by 0 bases, with 7 bases between. The CDR3 spans 15 residues. The DNA of the CDR3 is TGTGCCAGCAGCTTAGGCCCAGGCTCTGGAAACACCATATATTTT. It is translated as CASSLGPGSGNTIYF. The whole variable domain, remainder taken from reference TRBV7-2 and TRBJ1-3, is GAGVSQSPSNKVTEKGKDVELRCDPISGHTALYWYRQSLGQGLEFLIYFQGNSAPDKSGLPSDRFSAERTGGSVSTLTIQRTQQEDSAVYLCASSLGPGSGNTIYFGEGSWLTVV.

This clone was picked up one time. The chain couples TRBV5-1 to TRBJ1-5; 8 bases are shared with TRBD1. Germline values: CDR1 SGHRS, CDR2 YFSETQ. J was trimmed by 1 base and V by 0 bases; bases with no gene match: 0. CDR3 length equals 15 residues. This chain's CDR3 is CASSLDRGSNQPQHF. The DNA of the CDR3 is TGCGCCAGCAGCTTGGACAGGGGGAGCAATCAGCCCCAGCATTTT.

The V gene is TRBV6-5, the J gene TRBJ1-2; 9 bases line up with TRBD1. The germline CDR1 and CDR2 sequences are MNHEY and SVGAGI. This CDR3 is built from 13 residues. With V trimmed by 6 bases and J by 6 bases, 5 bases remained unmatched. CDR3: CASRPGTGHGYTF. The CDR3 DNA reads TGTGCCAGCAGACCCGGGACAGGGCATGGCTACACCTTC.

This chain connects TRBV18 to TRBJ1-1; 10 bases are a match to TRBD1. Germline lookup yields CDR1 KGHSH and CDR2 LQKENI. The CDR3 covers 16 residues. Losses at the gene ends were 6 bases for V and 0 bases for J; bases not matched to a gene: 7. In DNA form, the CDR3 reads TGTGCCAGCTCCCGGGGGACAGGGGCGTTGAACACTGAAGCTTTCTTT. This translates into CASSRGTGALNTEAFF.

In its sample, this clone was seen once. The chain carries TRBV30 and TRBJ2-1, with a weak D call TRBD2 (5 bases). Germline CDR1 reads GTSNPN; CDR2 reads SVGIG (reference sequence). The CDR3 totals 14 residues. With 4 bases removed from V and 3 bases from J, the gap between germline ends came to 13 bases. The CDR3 region has the DNA TGTGCCTGGACCCGAGGAGCGGACTACAATGAGCAGTTCTTC. Amino acid sequence: CAWTRGADYNEQFF.

This rearrangement joins TRBV20-1 to TRBJ2-3; 7 nucleotides line up with TRBD2. The germline gives CDR1 DFQATT, CDR2 SNEGSKA (reference sequence). Trimming removed 3 bases from V and 1 base from J; junction bases left unmatched: 4. The CDR3 consists of 14 residues. CDR3 nucleotides: TGCAGTGCTAGTCCAGCGGGGCGCACAGATACGCAGTATTTT. Its translation is CSASPAGRTDTQYF.

The chain combines TRBV29-1 with TRBJ2-3, with 9 bases lining up with TRBD2. The CDR3 loop spans 18 amino acids. The germline V gene encodes CDR1 SQVTM and CDR2 ANQGSEA. Trimming took 7 bases from V and 4 from J; bases not matched to a gene: 21. The CDR3 is CSAKIASRAGGFADTQYF. The CDR3 bases are TGCAGCGCGAAAATTGCAAGTCGAGCGGGGGGATTCGCAGATACGCAGTATTTT.